The clone carrying this T cell receptor (beta chain) was detected only a few times. Its target is unknown. These data come from a study of T cells in Graves' hyperthyroidism and ophthalmopathy. Study-level findings and limits: Most clonotypes expanded in the thyroid (above 0.001) were also present in blood.

There were TCR beta CDR3 regions amplified from RNA transcripts. Using the HTBI primer set, a first-round RT-PCR was run on the TCR CDR3. One entry per CDR3 protein, called by TCRdb with MiXCR from the multiplex PCR reads. Of a few hundred thousand distinct CDR3 sequences in the sample, about 43% were seen once. V gave up 3 bases and J gave up 4 bases, with 15 bases separating them. The CDR3 is made up of 16 amino acids. This rearrangement joins TRBV12-3 or TRBV12-4 to TRBJ1-4, with D possibly TRBD1 on 5 matching bases. The source is an adult woman with Graves' disease, either hyperthyroidism or ophthalmopathy (not recorded which). Source material: peripheral blood or thyroid tissue (not recorded which). The CDR3 spells CASSFRQSRFNEKLFF. In DNA, the CDR3 is TGTGCCAGCAGTTTTAGACAGTCTAGATTTAATGAAAAACTGTTTTTT.